One sample yielded the 10 T cell receptor beta chains listed below, sequenced in a study of cytotoxic CD8 clonotypes in ibrutinib-treated CLL. Assay: immunoSEQ multiplex PCR; the TCRdb copy retains only in-frame clones and omits some. Among some 200,000 clones, over 60% were seen once, and the ten largest hold about an eighth. The sample here was PBMCs, taken after 24 months of ibrutinib treatment. The receptor source for this set is a human donor with chronic lymphocytic leukemia.

The genes are TRBV7-9 and TRBJ1-2; tentative D call: TRBD1 (6 bases). CDR1 is SEHNR and CDR2 is FQNEAQ in the germline V gene (reference sequence). CDR3 length equals 16 residues. V lost 3 bases, J lost 1 base, and 15 bases lay in between. DNA of the CDR3: TGTGCCAGCAGCTTGATCGGGACAACACTTAACTATGGCTACACCTTC. Amino acids: CASSLIGTTLNYGYTF.

V and J are TRBV28 and TRBJ2-7, with D perhaps being TRBD1 or TRBD2 (5 bases each). CDR1 and CDR2 from the germline V gene are MDHEN and SYDVKM. The CDR3 runs 13 residues. The V end lost 2 bases, the J end lost 2 bases, and 7 bases lay between the germline ends. CDR3 sequence: CASSLLGAYEQYF. For the CDR3, the DNA is TGTGCCAGCAGTTTACTGGGGGCCTACGAGCAGTACTTC.

This chain links TRBV5-1 with TRBJ2-1, with 7 positions matching TRBD2. The CDR3 loop spans 15 amino acids. Trimming took 1 base from V and 5 from J; bases not matched to a gene: 6. Germline V gene lookup returns CDR1 SGHRS and CDR2 YFSETQ. The chain's CDR3 is CASSLLAGVNNEQFF. The CDR3 DNA follows: TGCGCCAGCAGCTTGTTGGCGGGGGTCAACAATGAGCAGTTCTTC.

V gene TRBV5-1 combines with J gene TRBJ2-5; 12 bases are shared with TRBD1. Trimming cost V 4 bases and J 5 bases; bases outside gene matches: 6. The V gene's germline CDR1 is SGHRS and CDR2 YFSETQ. The CDR3 has 15 amino acids. DNA for the CDR3: TGCGCCAGCAGCCCCGGGACAGGGGGCGACGAGACCCAGTACTTC. Translating gives CASSPGTGGDETQYF.

The V gene is TRBV9, the J gene TRBJ2-1, with 10 bases matching TRBD2. The CDR3 is made up of 16 amino acids. Germline values: CDR1 SGDLS, CDR2 YYNGEE. V was pared by 3 bases and J by 9 bases, with 12 bases of the junction left unmatched. The CDR3: CASSATGTSEIGEQFF. CDR3 DNA: TGTGCCAGCAGCGCCACCGGGACTAGCGAGATCGGTGAGCAGTTCTTC.

The sample holds one count of this clone. V usage is TRBV6-5 and J usage is TRBJ2-7; the D gene is possibly TRBD2 (6 bases). CDR1 and CDR2 from the germline V gene are MNHEY and SVGAGI. V was cut by 6 bases and J by 0 bases, with 12 bases left in between. This CDR3 comprises 14 residues. For the CDR3, the DNA is TGTGCCAGCAGGGGGGACTTCAGCTCCTACGAGCAGTACTTC. It codes for CASRGDFSSYEQYF.

On this clone: One end of the junction is discordant with germline, which a read error may explain. The chain carries TRBV7-7 and TRBJ1-3, with TRBD1 as a possible D gene (5 bases). The CDR3 is made up of 15 amino acids. In germline, CDR1 is SSHAT, CDR2 FNYEAQ (reference sequence). The CDR3 bases are TGTGCTAGCAGCTTGGCTCAGGGATCTGGAAACACCATATATTTT. The encoded protein is CASSLAQGSGNTIYF.

The J gene is TRBJ2-3, the V gene TRBV7-2; 11 nucleotides line up with TRBD1. CDR1 is SGHTA and CDR2 is FQGNSA in the germline V gene. The CDR3 sequence is 16 residues long. With 5 bases clipped from V and 3 bases from J, the junction kept 7 bases outside the gene matches. This CDR3 is CASSPRTGGLTDTQYF. CDR3 in DNA: TGTGCCAGCAGCCCCCGGACAGGGGGCTTGACAGATACGCAGTATTTT.

The V call is TRBV11-3, the J call TRBJ2-7; a weak D match, TRBD1 (5 bases). The germline V and J ends were trimmed by 5 bases and 0 bases, with 14 bases remaining between them. Germline CDR1 reads SGHNT; CDR2 reads YENEEA. The CDR3 has 15 amino acids. This chain's CDR3 is CASSKGGDSSYEQYF. CDR3 DNA: TGTGCCAGCAGCAAGGGTGGAGACAGCTCCTACGAGCAGTACTTC. The complete variable domain, with remaining parts taken from reference TRBV11-3 and TRBJ2-7, reads EAGVVQSPRYKIIEKKQPVAFWCNPISGHNTLYWYLQNLGQGPELLIRYENEEAVDDSQLPKDRFSAERLKGVDSTLKIQPAELGDSAVYLCASSKGGDSSYEQYFGPGTRLTVT.

The chain joins TRBV19 to TRBJ1-5; TRBD1 agrees at 7 bases. Germline assignment: CDR1 LNHDA and CDR2 SQIVND (reference sequence). CDR3 size: 17 residues. V shed 4 bases, J shed 2 bases, and the junction held 11 bases outside the gene matches. CDR3 nucleotides: TGTGCCAGTAGTAACCGCCCTACAGGGGTAGGCAATCAGCCCCAGCATTTT. It is translated as CASSNRPTGVGNQPQHF.